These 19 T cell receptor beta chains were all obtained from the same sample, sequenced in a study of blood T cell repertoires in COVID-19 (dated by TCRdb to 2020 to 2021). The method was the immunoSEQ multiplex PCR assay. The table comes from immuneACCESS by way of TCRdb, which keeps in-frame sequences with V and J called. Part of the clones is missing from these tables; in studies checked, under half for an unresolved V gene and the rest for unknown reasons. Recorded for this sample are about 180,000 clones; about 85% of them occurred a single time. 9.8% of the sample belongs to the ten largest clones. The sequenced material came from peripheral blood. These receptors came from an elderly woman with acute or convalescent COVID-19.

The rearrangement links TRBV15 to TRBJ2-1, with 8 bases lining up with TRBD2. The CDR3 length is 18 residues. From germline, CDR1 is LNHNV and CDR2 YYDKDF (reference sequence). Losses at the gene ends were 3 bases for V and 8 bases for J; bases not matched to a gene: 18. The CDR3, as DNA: TGTGCCACCAGCAGGACGATAAAGGGGACTAGATCTGTCTATGAGCAGTTCTTC. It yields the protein CATSRTIKGTRSVYEQFF.

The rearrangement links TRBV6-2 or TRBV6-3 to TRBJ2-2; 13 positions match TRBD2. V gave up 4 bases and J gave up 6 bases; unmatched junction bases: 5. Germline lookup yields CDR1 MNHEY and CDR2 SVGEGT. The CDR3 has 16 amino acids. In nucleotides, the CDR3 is TGTGCCAGCAGTTCCCGGACTAGCGGGGGTCCCGGGGAGCTGTTTTTT. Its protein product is CASSSRTSGGPGELFF.

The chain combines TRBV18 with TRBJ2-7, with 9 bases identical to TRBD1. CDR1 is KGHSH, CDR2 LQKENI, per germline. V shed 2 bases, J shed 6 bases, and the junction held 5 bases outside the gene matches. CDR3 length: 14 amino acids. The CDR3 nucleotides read TGTGCCAGCTCACCATTTGACAGGGGGATCGAGCAGTACTTC. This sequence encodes CASSPFDRGIEQYF. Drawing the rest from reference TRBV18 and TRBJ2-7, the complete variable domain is NAGVMQNPRHLVRRRGQEARLRCSPMKGHSHVYWYRQLPEEGLKFMVYLQKENIIDESGMPKERFSAEFPKEGPSILRIQQVVRGDSAAYFCASSPFDRGIEQYFGPGTRLTVT.

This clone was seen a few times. The DNA for the CDR3 is TGTGCCAGCTCAGAAGAGGGCTATGGCTACACCTTC. It translates to CASSEEGYGYTF. The chain couples TRBV11-2 to TRBJ1-2; no clear D gene. V lost 8 bases, J lost 4 bases, and 11 bases lay in between. The CDR3 runs to 12 residues. Germline V CDR1 and CDR2: SGHAT, FQNNGV.

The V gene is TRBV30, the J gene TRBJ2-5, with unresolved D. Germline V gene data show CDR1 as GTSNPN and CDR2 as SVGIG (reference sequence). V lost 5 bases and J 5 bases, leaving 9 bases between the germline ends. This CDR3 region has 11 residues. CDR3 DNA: TGTGCCTGGGCATCCGGGGAGACCCAGTACTTC. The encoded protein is CAWASGETQYF.

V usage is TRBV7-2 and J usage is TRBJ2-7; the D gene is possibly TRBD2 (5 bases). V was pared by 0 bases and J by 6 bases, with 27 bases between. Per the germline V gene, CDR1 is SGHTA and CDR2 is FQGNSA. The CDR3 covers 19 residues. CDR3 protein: CASSLARASLGAGRGEQYF. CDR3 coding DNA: TGTGCCAGCAGCTTAGCGAGGGCTTCCCTGGGCGCCGGCCGGGGCGAGCAGTACTTC.

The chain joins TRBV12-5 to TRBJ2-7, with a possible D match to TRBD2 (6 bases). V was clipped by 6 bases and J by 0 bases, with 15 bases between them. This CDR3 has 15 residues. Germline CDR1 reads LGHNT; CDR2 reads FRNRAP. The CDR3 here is CASGNGLRGSYEQYF. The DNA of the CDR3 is TGTGCTAGTGGAAATGGCCTGCGGGGCTCCTACGAGCAGTACTTC.

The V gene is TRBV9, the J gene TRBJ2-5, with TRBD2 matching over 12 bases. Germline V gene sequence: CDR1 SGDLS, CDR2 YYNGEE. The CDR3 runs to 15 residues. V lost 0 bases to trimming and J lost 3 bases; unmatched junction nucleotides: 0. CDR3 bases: TGTGCCAGCAGCGTAGCTAGCGGGAGGGAAGAGACCCAGTACTTC. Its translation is CASSVASGREETQYF.

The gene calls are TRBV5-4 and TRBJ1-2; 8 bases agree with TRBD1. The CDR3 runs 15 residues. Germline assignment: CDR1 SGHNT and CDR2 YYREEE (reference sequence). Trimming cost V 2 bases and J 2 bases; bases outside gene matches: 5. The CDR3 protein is CASSFRDRSNYGYTF. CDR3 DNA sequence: TGTGCCAGCAGCTTCCGGGACAGGTCGAACTATGGCTACACCTTC.

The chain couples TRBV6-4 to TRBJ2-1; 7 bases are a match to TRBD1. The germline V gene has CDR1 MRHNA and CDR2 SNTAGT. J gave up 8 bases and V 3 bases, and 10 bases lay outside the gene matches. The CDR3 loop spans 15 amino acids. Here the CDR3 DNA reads TGTGCCAGCAGTGAAGGGCCGACAGGGACCTATGAGCAGTTCTTC. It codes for CASSEGPTGTYEQFF.

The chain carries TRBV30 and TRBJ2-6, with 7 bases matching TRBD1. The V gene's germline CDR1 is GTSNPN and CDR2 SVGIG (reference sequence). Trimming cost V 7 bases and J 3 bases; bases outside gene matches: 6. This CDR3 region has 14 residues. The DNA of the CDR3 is TGTGCCTATACAGACAGGGTTGGGGCCAACGTCCTGACTTTC. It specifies CAYTDRVGANVLTF.

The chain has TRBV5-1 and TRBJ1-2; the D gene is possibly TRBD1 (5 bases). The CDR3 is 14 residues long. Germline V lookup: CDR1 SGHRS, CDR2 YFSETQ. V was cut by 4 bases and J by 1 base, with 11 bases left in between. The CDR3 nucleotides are TGCGCCAGCAGCCCAACCGACAGTAACTATGGCTACACCTTC. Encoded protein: CASSPTDSNYGYTF.

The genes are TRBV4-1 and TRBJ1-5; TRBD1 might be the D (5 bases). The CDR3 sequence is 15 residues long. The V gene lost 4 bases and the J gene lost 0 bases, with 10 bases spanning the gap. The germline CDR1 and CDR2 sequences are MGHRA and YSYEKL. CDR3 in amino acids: CASSRGGYSNQPQHF. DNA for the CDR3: TGCGCCAGCAGCCGTGGGGGGTATAGCAATCAGCCCCAGCATTTT.

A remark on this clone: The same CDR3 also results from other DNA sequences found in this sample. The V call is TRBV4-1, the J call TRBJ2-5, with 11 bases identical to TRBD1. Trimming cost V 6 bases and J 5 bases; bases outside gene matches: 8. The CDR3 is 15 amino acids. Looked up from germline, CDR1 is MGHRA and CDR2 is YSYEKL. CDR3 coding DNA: TGCGCCAGCAGTCTTGGACAGGGGGCACGTGAGACCCAGTACTTC. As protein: CASSLGQGARETQYF.

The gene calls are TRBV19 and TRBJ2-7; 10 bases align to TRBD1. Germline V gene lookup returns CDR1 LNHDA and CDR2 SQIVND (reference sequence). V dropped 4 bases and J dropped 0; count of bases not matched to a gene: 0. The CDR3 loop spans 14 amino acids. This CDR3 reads CASSRDRGSYEQYF. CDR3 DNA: TGTGCCAGTAGTAGGGACAGGGGCTCCTACGAGCAGTACTTC.

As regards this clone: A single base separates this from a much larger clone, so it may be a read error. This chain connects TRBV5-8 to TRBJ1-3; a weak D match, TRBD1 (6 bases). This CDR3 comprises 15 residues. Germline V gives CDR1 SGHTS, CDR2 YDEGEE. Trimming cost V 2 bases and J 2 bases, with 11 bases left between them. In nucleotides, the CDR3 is TGTGCCAGCAGCTTTGGACAGTGGGCTGGAAACACCATATATTTT. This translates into CASSFGQWAGNTIYF.

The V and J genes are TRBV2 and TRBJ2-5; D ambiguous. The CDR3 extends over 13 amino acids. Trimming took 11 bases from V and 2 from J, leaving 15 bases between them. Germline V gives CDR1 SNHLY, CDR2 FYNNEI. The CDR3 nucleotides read TGTGCCGCCTTGGCGGCCTATCAAGAGACCCAGTACTTC. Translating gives CAALAAYQETQYF.

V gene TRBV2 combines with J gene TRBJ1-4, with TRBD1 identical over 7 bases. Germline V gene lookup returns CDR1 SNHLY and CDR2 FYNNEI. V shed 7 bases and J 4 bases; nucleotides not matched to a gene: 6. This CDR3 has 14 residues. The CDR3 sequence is CASNRDSLNEKLFF. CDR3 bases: TGTGCCAGCAACCGGGACAGCCTTAATGAAAAACTGTTTTTT.

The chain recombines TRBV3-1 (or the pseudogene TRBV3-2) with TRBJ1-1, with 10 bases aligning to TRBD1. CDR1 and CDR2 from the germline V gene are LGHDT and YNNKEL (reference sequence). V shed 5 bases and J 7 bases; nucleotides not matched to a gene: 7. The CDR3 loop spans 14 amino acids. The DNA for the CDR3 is TGTGCCAGCAGCACTCGGACAGGGGGTGGTGAAGCTTTCTTT. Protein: CASSTRTGGGEAFF.